Below are 18 T cell receptor beta chains sequenced from a single sample in a study of Tregs in tolerant kidney transplant recipients. Using immunoSEQ multiplex PCR, the repertoire was profiled, and TCRdb retains in-frame clones only, with some absent. The table shows 50,000 to 75,000 clones, with approximately 98% occurring only once. Sample: Tregs from blood, taken before the transplant. The source is a human donor who received a combined kidney and bone marrow transplant.

J is TRBJ2-1 and V is TRBV4-3; 10 bases match TRBD2. V trimming: 4 bases; J trimming: 2 bases; junction bases outside the gene matches: 8. This CDR3 region has 17 residues. The V gene's germline CDR1 is LGHNA and CDR2 YSLEER. CDR3 region: CASSPAGSGRTYNEQFF. The CDR3, as DNA: TGCGCCAGCAGCCCGGCGGGTAGCGGGAGGACCTACAATGAGCAGTTCTTC.

The V call is TRBV7-8, the J call TRBJ2-7; tentatively, D is TRBD2 (5 bases). This CDR3 is 13 amino acids long. The germline CDR1 and CDR2 sequences are SGHVS and FQNEAQ. V gave up 1 base and J gave up 6 bases, with 10 bases separating them. CDR3 nucleotides: TGTGCCAGCAGCTTAGATCGGGGTCGCGAGCAGTACTTC. Residues: CASSLDRGREQYF.

The chain carries TRBV19 and TRBJ1-5; D not certain. V was trimmed by 1 base and J by 0 bases, leaving 7 bases between them. This CDR3 comprises 15 residues. Germline V gene lookup returns CDR1 LNHDA and CDR2 SQIVND (reference sequence). In DNA, the CDR3 is TGTGCCAGTAGTATAGGACTCACTAGCAATCAGCCCCAGCATTTT. This translates into CASSIGLTSNQPQHF.

This chain connects TRBV15 to TRBJ1-1; a weak D match, TRBD1 (6 bases). This CDR3 region has 14 residues. Germline V CDR1 and CDR2: LNHNV, YYDKDF (reference sequence). The V end lost 5 bases, the J end lost 3 bases, and 13 bases lay between the germline ends. In nucleotides, the CDR3 is TGTGCCACCAGCCTCCGGTACAGGGACACTGAAGCTTTCTTT. This translates into CATSLRYRDTEAFF. Drawing the rest from reference TRBV15 and TRBJ1-1, the complete variable domain is DAMVIQNPRYQVTQFGKPVTLSCSQTLNHNVMYWYQQKSSQAPKLLFHYYDKDFNNEADTPDNFQSRRPNTSFCFLDIRSPGLGDTAMYLCATSLRYRDTEAFFGQGTRLTVV.

A single count supports this clone. This chain connects TRBV4-2 to TRBJ1-1; 8 bases are shared with TRBD1. Unmatched junction bases numbered 10, after V lost 1 base and J lost 0 bases. CDR3 length: 18 amino acids. The V gene's germline CDR1 is LGHNA and CDR2 YNFKEQ. DNA for the CDR3: TGTGCCAGCAGCCAAGGGCAGGGGGCGTGGATTTTGAACACTGAAGCTTTCTTT. The encoded protein is CASSQGQGAWILNTEAFF.

This clone was counted a few times. J is TRBJ1-3 and V is TRBV6-1, with TRBD1 as a possible D gene (5 bases). This CDR3 comprises 15 residues. Trimming cost V 8 bases and J 0 bases, with 14 bases left between them. Germline V gene sequence: CDR1 MNHNS, CDR2 SASEGT. In nucleotides, the CDR3 is TGTGCCAGCCCTTCCCAGGGTAGCTCTGGAAACACCATATATTTT. Its protein is CASPSQGSSGNTIYF.

V usage is TRBV13 and J usage is TRBJ2-7, with 10 nucleotides matching TRBD1. Looked up from germline, CDR1 is PRHDT and CDR2 is FYEKMQ (reference sequence). Trimming cost V 5 bases and J 2 bases; bases outside gene matches: 6. This CDR3 comprises 15 residues. The CDR3 nucleotides are TGTGCCAGCAGCCAGACAGGGGGCGACACCTACGAGCAGTACTTC. Protein product: CASSQTGGDTYEQYF. Full variable domain (missing parts from reference TRBV13 and TRBJ2-7): AAGVIQSPRHLIKEKRETATLKCYPIPRHDTVYWYQQGPGQDPQFLISFYEKMQSDKGSIPDRFSAQQFSDYHSELNMSSLELGDSALYFCASSQTGGDTYEQYFGPGTRLTVT.

The rearrangement links TRBV19 to TRBJ2-1; D may be TRBD2 (6 bases). Germline V gives CDR1 LNHDA, CDR2 SQIVND (reference sequence). V gave up 6 bases and J gave up 4 bases, with 10 bases separating them. The CDR3 extends over 13 amino acids. CDR3 DNA sequence: TGTGCCAGTAGCGGAGGGTGGTACAATGAGCAGTTCTTC. Amino acid sequence: CASSGGWYNEQFF.

This clone was recorded only once. This chain joins TRBV7-8 and TRBJ2-1; 10 positions match TRBD2. The CDR3 is 15 amino acids. The J segment lost 5 bases and the V segment lost 5 bases, leaving 6 bases of the junction unmatched. The germline V gene has CDR1 SGHVS and CDR2 FQNEAQ. The CDR3 DNA reads TGTGCCAGCAGCCGAAGGACTAGCGGAGACAATGAGCAGTTCTTC. Translating gives CASSRRTSGDNEQFF.

The sample holds one count of this clone. V gene TRBV5-1 combines with J gene TRBJ2-7; 9 bases agree with TRBD2. V lost 5 bases, J lost 6 bases, and 6 bases stayed unmatched. The CDR3 spans 13 residues. Per the germline V gene, CDR1 is SGHRS and CDR2 is YFSETQ. The CDR3: CASRPRGGSEQYF. CDR3 bases: TGCGCCAGCAGACCGCGGGGGGGGTCCGAGCAGTACTTC.

This sequence joins TRBV9 and TRBJ2-1; maybe TRBD1 (6 bases). V was pared by 4 bases and J by 1 base, with 21 bases between. Germline lookup yields CDR1 SGDLS and CDR2 YYNGEE. The CDR3 runs to 18 residues. CDR3 coding DNA: TGTGCCAGCAGCTCACCAATTTGGGGGCTTCCTTCCTACAATGAGCAGTTCTTC. This gives the protein CASSSPIWGLPSYNEQFF.

The chain employs TRBV10-3 and TRBJ1-4; TRBD1 aligns across 10 bases. The CDR3 has 17 amino acids. The V segment lost 6 bases and the J segment 8 bases; nucleotides outside the gene matches: 15. Germline V gene lookup returns CDR1 ENHRY and CDR2 SYGVKD. This CDR3 is CAIRPGTGDKGREKLFF. DNA of the CDR3: TGTGCCATCAGGCCCGGGACAGGGGATAAGGGACGGGAAAAACTGTTTTTT.

J is TRBJ1-6 and V is TRBV5-1; 7 bases align to TRBD1. This CDR3 has 15 amino acids. The ends lost 4 bases at V and 3 bases at J; junction bases unmatched: 4. The V gene's germline CDR1 is SGHRS and CDR2 YFSETQ. For the CDR3, the DNA is TGCGCCAGCAGCGCGGGACAGAACTATAATTCACCCCTCCACTTT. Its translation: CASSAGQNYNSPLHF.

In this sample, this clone turned up a few times. V is TRBV28 and J is TRBJ2-1, with 8 bases that match TRBD2. There are 17 residues in the CDR3. Germline CDR1 is MDHEN and CDR2 is SYDVKM. Unmatched junction bases numbered 10, after V lost 4 bases and J lost 2 bases. CDR3 loop: CASSSHRGGGAYNEQFF. Written as DNA, the CDR3 is TGTGCCAGCAGTTCCCACCGGGGGGGAGGAGCCTACAATGAGCAGTTCTTC. The variable domain in full, completed from reference TRBV28 and TRBJ2-1, reads DVKVTQSSRYLVKRTGEKVFLECVQDMDHENMFWYRQDPGLGLRLIYFSYDVKMKEKGDIPEGYSVSREKKERFSLILESASTNQTSMYLCASSSHRGGGAYNEQFFGPGTRLTVL.

This sequence joins TRBV11-2 and TRBJ2-6; D ambiguous. The CDR3 contains 15 residues. Trimming shortened V by 2 bases and J by 0 bases, and 5 bases separated the two germline ends. CDR1 SGHAT and CDR2 FQNNGV come from the germline V gene. DNA of the CDR3: TGTGCCAGCAGCTTAATATCCTCTGGGGCCAACGTCCTGACTTTC. Encoded protein: CASSLISSGANVLTF.

The gene calls are TRBV5-1 and TRBJ2-7, with TRBD2 matching over 13 bases. The CDR3 covers 15 residues. Trimming removed 4 bases from V and 2 bases from J; junction bases left unmatched: 3. Germline CDR1 reads SGHRS; CDR2 reads YFSETQ. The DNA for the CDR3 is TGCGCCAGCAGCAACGGACTAGCGGGGGCCTACGAGCAGTACTTC. It translates to CASSNGLAGAYEQYF.

The V gene is TRBV30, the J gene TRBJ1-2; 7 bases are a match to TRBD1. Trimming removed 1 base from V and 2 bases from J; junction bases left unmatched: 4. Germline V CDR1 and CDR2: GTSNPN, SVGIG (reference sequence). The CDR3 covers 14 residues. CDR3 bases: TGTGCCTGGAGTGACGACAGGGAGAACTATGGCTACACCTTC. It codes for CAWSDDRENYGYTF.

V is TRBV19 and J is TRBJ1-3; TRBD1 is a possible D gene (5 bases). Trimming left V 4 bases short and J 4 bases short, with 14 bases between. The CDR3 runs 15 residues. The germline gives CDR1 LNHDA, CDR2 SQIVND (reference sequence). CDR3 protein: CASSTTERPGNTIYF. The CDR3 DNA follows: TGTGCCAGTAGTACGACAGAGCGACCCGGAAACACCATATATTTT.